This T cell receptor (beta chain) derives from a study of control samples from healthy donors and cancer patients. Produced via immunoSEQ multiplex PCR; TCRdb's table is partial and in-frame only. In the table there are approximately 46,000 clones, roughly nine tenths of which are singletons. This clone showed up just a few times. The CDR3 has 15 amino acids. V trimming: 7 bases; J trimming: 5 bases; junction bases outside the gene matches: 11. The germline V gene has CDR1 SGHTA and CDR2 FQGNSA. This rearrangement joins TRBV7-2 to TRBJ1-1; the match to TRBD1 covers 9 bases. The clonotype was recovered from a man aged 25 to 45 with colorectal cancer. Material for sequencing was PBMCs. CDR3 sequence reads: CASIKQGARWTEAFF. The DNA of the CDR3 is TGTGCCAGCATAAAACAGGGGGCAAGATGGACTGAAGCTTTCTTT.